A single count supports the clone carrying this T cell receptor beta chain. Measured with immunoSEQ multiplex PCR; TCRdb has only the in-frame clones, and not every one. Among 250,000 or so clones listed, about 88% were seen once. The germline gives CDR1 LGHNA, CDR2 YSLEER. The CDR3 contains 17 residues. Losses at the gene ends were 3 bases for V and 5 bases for J; bases not matched to a gene: 13. This specimen belongs to a study of blood T cell repertoires in COVID-19. Study-level background: PBMCs, B-cell-depleted T cells, or T cells were the source of the cDNA or gDNA that made up the material.

Those who participated ranged in age from about 18 to 89 years and resided in 20 to 30 US areas. Cohort placement rested on clinical history that participants reported themselves. This sequence was found in a woman aged 50 to 60 who had been exposed to COVID-19. The chain recombines TRBV4-3 with TRBJ1-2, with 9 bases that match TRBD1. The sample comprised PBMCs or T cells enriched from blood (not recorded which). The CDR3 DNA reads TGCGCCAGCAGCCACCTTTCCCGCCTAGACAGGGGGTATGGCTACACCTTC. This codes for CASSHLSRLDRGYGYTF.